These 13 T cell receptor beta chains share one sample of origin, sequenced in a study of cytomegalovirus exposure and HLA in healthy donors. The PCR was carried out with 60 Vbeta primers and 13 Jbeta primers. Here immunoSEQ multiplex PCR was the method, and the copy in TCRdb shows in-frame clones only, minus some. There are about 42,000 clones in the sample, with 1% to 1.5% held by the top ten. The sample was PBMCs. The receptors stem from a man aged 30 to 39 in good health and CMV-seronegative.

The J gene is TRBJ2-1, the V gene TRBV4-3; TRBD2 might be the D (5 bases). CDR1 and CDR2 from the germline V gene are LGHNA and YSLEER. V dropped 0 bases and J dropped 5 bases, with 14 bases sitting between them. The CDR3 consists of 16 residues. Written as DNA, the CDR3 is TGCGCCAGCAGCCAAGAACTAGGTCCATTTAACAATGAGCAGTTCTTC. It specifies CASSQELGPFNNEQFF.

The genes are TRBV4-2 and TRBJ2-7; 11 bases agree with TRBD2. V lost 0 bases and J lost 5; bases outside the gene matches: 3. The CDR3 contains 15 residues. CDR1 is LGHNA and CDR2 is YNFKEQ in the germline V gene. DNA for the CDR3: TGTGCCAGCAGCCAAGAGCCTAGCGGGAGGCACGAGCAGTACTTC. Amino acids: CASSQEPSGRHEQYF.

The chain links TRBV30 to TRBJ2-7; D is unresolved. In germline, CDR1 is GTSNPN, CDR2 SVGIG (reference sequence). The CDR3 has 12 amino acids. V lost 5 bases and J lost 0, with 8 bases in between. Written as DNA, the CDR3 is TGTGCCTGGTTCAGGTCCTCCTACGAGCAGTACTTC. Amino acids: CAWFRSSYEQYF. The whole variable domain, remainder taken from reference TRBV30 and TRBJ2-7, is SQTIHQWPATLVQPVGSPLSLECTVEGTSNPNLYWYRQAAGRGLQLLFYSVGIGQISSEVPQNLSASRPQDRQFILSSKKLLLSDSGFYLCAWFRSSYEQYFGPGTRLTVT.

The CDR3 sequence is CASSSYSTTDNEQFF. In DNA, the CDR3 is TGTGCCAGTAGTTCTTACAGTACGACCGACAATGAGCAGTTCTTC. The chain joins TRBV19 to TRBJ2-1; D ambiguous. Germline V CDR1 and CDR2: LNHDA, SQIVND (reference sequence). The V gene lost 5 bases and the J gene lost 5 bases, with 16 bases spanning the gap. The CDR3 has 15 amino acids. Complete variable domain (other parts from reference TRBV19 and TRBJ2-1): DGGITQSPKYLFRKEGQNVTLSCEQNLNHDAMYWYRQDPGQGLRLIYYSQIVNDFQKGDIAEGYSVSREKKESFPLTVTSAQKNPTAFYLCASSSYSTTDNEQFFGPGTRLTVL.

The rearrangement joins TRBV11-2 to TRBJ1-2, with D possibly TRBD1 on 6 matching bases. Germline V gene data show CDR1 as SGHAT and CDR2 as FQNNGV. Trimming took 4 bases from V and 3 from J, leaving 12 bases between them. The CDR3 loop spans 14 amino acids. The CDR3 loop reads CASSSAGTYYGYTF. The CDR3, as DNA: TGTGCCAGCAGCTCAGCAGGGACATACTATGGCTACACCTTC.

This chain links TRBV4-1 with TRBJ2-6; maybe TRBD1 (5 bases). This CDR3 has 16 amino acids. V shed 1 base and J shed 0 bases, with 7 bases lying between them. CDR1 is MGHRA, CDR2 YSYEKL, per germline. CDR3 sequence reads: CASSQGTFSGANVLTF. The CDR3, as DNA: TGCGCCAGCAGCCAAGGGACATTCTCTGGGGCCAACGTCCTGACTTTC.

This sequence joins TRBV19 and TRBJ2-5; 7 nucleotides align to TRBD2. CDR3 length: 13 amino acids. Trimming took 5 bases from V and 1 from J; bases not matched to a gene: 1. Germline values: CDR1 LNHDA, CDR2 SQIVND (reference sequence). The CDR3 DNA is TGTGCCAGTAGTTGGACTAGCCAAGAGACCCAGTACTTC. Its translation: CASSWTSQETQYF.

The chain has TRBV19 and TRBJ2-2, with 9 bases matching TRBD1. CDR1 is LNHDA, CDR2 SQIVND, per germline (reference sequence). CDR3 length: 17 residues. The V and J ends lost 7 bases and 2 bases, in that order; junction bases with no gene match: 11. The CDR3 is CASISRTGGFNTGELFF. The DNA for the CDR3 is TGTGCCAGTATTTCCCGTACAGGGGGCTTTAACACCGGGGAGCTGTTTTTT.

The chain joins TRBV28 to TRBJ2-7, with 7 bases matching TRBD1. Germline CDR1 MDHEN, CDR2 SYDVKM. V lost 6 bases, J lost 2 bases, and 10 bases stayed unmatched. The CDR3 totals 15 residues. As DNA, the CDR3 is TGTGCCAGCAGCACCTGGACAGGTAATCCCTACGAGCAGTACTTC. It codes for CASSTWTGNPYEQYF.

The rearrangement joins TRBV30 to TRBJ2-4, with TRBD2 identical over 7 bases. The length of the CDR3 is 16 residues. V was pared by 6 bases and J by 5 bases, with 16 bases of the junction left unmatched. Germline CDR1 and CDR2: GTSNPN and SVGIG (reference sequence). The CDR3 DNA is TGTGCCTGCCACACGGGCGGGGAGGGCCCCCAAAACATTCAGTACTTC. It yields the protein CACHTGGEGPQNIQYF.

The gene calls are TRBV5-1 and TRBJ2-2; no firm D call. From germline, CDR1 is SGHRS and CDR2 YFSETQ. The CDR3 is made up of 15 amino acids. V lost 0 bases and J 5 bases, leaving 11 bases between the germline ends. The CDR3 DNA follows: TGCGCCAGCAGCTTGGCCCGTCTAGGAACCGGGGAGCTGTTTTTT. Its protein product is CASSLARLGTGELFF. Based on the CDR3 plus reference TRBV5-1 and TRBJ2-2, the full variable domain is KAGVTQTPRYLIKTRGQQVTLSCSPISGHRSVSWYQQTPGQGLQFLFEYFSETQRNKGNFPGRFSGRQFSNSRSEMNVSTLELGDSALYLCASSLARLGTGELFFGEGSRLTVL.

The chain recombines TRBV30 with TRBJ1-1, with D perhaps matching TRBD1 (5 bases). CDR3 size: 13 residues. V gave up 3 bases and J gave up 4 bases, with 12 bases separating them. Per germline, CDR1 GTSNPN and CDR2 SVGIG (reference sequence). Here the CDR3 reads CAWSSLGATEAFF. CDR3 nucleotides: TGTGCCTGGAGCTCCCTAGGGGCCACTGAAGCTTTCTTT.

The V and J genes are TRBV4-2 and TRBJ2-7, with 13 bases fitting TRBD2. Trimming cost V 3 bases and J 0 bases; bases outside gene matches: 5. The germline CDR1 and CDR2 sequences are LGHNA and YNFKEQ. The CDR3 sequence is 17 residues long. CDR3 protein: CASSHGLAGVRSYEQYF. Written as DNA, the CDR3 is TGTGCCAGCAGCCACGGACTAGCGGGAGTTCGCTCCTACGAGCAGTACTTC.